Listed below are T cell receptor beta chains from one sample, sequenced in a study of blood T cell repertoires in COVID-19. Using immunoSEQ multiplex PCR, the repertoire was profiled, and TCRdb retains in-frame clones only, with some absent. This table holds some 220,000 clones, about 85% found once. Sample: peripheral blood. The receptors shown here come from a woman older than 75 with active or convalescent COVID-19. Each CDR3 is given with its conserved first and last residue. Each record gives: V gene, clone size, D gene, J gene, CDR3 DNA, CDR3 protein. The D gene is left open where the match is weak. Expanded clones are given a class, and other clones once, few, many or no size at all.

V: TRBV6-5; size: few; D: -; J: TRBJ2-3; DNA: TGTGCCAGCAGTCCCCAGGGGGGCGGGCAGTATTTT; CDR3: CASSPQGGGQYF
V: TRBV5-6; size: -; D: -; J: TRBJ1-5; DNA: TGTGCCAGCAGCTTGGCAGGGGACGATCAGCCCCAGCATTTT; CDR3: CASSLAGDDQPQHF
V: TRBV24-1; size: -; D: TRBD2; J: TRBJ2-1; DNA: TGTGCCACCAGTGAAGCCGGGACTAGTCGTAGTGAGCAGTTCTTC; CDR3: CATSEAGTSRSEQFF
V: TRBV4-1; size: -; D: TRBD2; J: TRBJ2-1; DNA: TGCGCCAGCAGCCCCCCCGGGACTAGCGGGAGGACCTACAATGAGCAGTTCTTC; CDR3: CASSPPGTSGRTYNEQFF
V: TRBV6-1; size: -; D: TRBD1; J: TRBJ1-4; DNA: TGTGCCAGCAGTGAGGACAGGGGTAACGAAAAACTGTTTTTT; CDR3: CASSEDRGNEKLFF
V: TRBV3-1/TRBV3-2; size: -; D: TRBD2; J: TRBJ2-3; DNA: TGTGCCAGCAGCCAGGGGCTAGCGGGAGAATCAGATACGCAGTATTTT; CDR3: CASSQGLAGESDTQYF
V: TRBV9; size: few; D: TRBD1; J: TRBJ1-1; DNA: TGTGCCAGCAGCGTAGCTGTGGGACAGGGGGAAGCTTTCTTT; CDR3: CASSVAVGQGEAFF
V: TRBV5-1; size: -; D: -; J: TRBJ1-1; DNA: TGCGCCAGCAGCCCGGACACGGAATATCGCTCCGAAGCTTTCTTT; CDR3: CASSPDTEYRSEAFF
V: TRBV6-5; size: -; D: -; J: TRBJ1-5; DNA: TGTGCCAGCACCATCGTCGGCGGCGCCAGGCCCCAGCATTTT; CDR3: CASTIVGGARPQHF
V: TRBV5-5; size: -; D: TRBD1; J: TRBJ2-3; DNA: TGTGCCAGCAGCTTGCTTTCCGGGACAGGGGGCACAGATACGCAGTATTTT; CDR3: CASSLLSGTGGTDTQYF
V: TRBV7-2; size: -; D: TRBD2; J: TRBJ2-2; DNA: TGTGCCAGCAGCTTAAAGAGCGGGGCTATTGGGGAGCTGTTTTTT; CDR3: CASSLKSGAIGELFF
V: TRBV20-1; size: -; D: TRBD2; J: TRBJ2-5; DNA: TGCAGTGCTAGTCGGCGGGGGGAACACCAAGAGACCCAGTACTTC; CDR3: CSASRRGEHQETQYF
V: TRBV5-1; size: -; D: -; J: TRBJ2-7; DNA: TGCGCCAGCAGCTTACGGGTCGGCGCCTACGAGCAGTACTTC; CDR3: CASSLRVGAYEQYF
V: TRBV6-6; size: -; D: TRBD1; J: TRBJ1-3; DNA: TGTGCCAGCAGTAATGGACAGGAGGGAAACACCATATATTTT; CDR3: CASSNGQEGNTIYF
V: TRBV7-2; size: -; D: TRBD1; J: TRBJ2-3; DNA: TGTGCCAGCAGCTCACGAGGGGGACAGCAGTCTAGCACAGATACGCAGTATTTT; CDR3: CASSSRGGQQSSTDTQYF
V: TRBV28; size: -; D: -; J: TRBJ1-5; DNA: TGTGCCACTTTACCCCAGGGGACACGGCCCCAGCATTTT; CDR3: CATLPQGTRPQHF